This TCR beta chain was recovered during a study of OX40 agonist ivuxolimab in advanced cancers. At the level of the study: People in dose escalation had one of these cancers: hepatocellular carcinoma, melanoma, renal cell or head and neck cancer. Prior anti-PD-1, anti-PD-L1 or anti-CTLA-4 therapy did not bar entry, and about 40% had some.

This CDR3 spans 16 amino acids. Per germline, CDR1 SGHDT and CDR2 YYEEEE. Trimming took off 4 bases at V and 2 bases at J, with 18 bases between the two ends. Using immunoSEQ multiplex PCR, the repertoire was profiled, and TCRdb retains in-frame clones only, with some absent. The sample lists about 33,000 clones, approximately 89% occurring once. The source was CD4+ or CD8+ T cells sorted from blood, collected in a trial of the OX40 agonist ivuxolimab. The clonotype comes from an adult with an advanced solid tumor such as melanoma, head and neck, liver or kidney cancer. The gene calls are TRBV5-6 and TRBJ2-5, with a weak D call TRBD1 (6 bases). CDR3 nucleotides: TGTGCCAGCAGCACCGTTACAGGGAGAGGGCAAGAGACCCAGTACTTC. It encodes CASSTVTGRGQETQYF.